This T cell receptor beta chain is from a study of beta chain features in type 1 diabetes. Isolated RNA was reverse transcribed in full, so expressed TCRB transcripts were sequenced. Assay: immunoSEQ multiplex PCR; the TCRdb copy retains only in-frame clones and omits some. The sample has under 250,000 clones, 13% to 15% seen once. This clone was counted only a few times. Trimming at V came to 0 bases and at J to 8 bases, leaving 4 bases not matched to a gene. CDR3 length: 15 amino acids. Germline V gene sequence: CDR1 LGHNA, CDR2 YSLEER. Via CD45RO/CCR7/CD25/CD127/CD95/CD27, cells of the CD4+ naive, central memory, regulatory and stem cell-like memory subsets were sorted.

The TCR was taken from a woman aged 40 to 49 in good health. V and J are TRBV4-3 and TRBJ1-2, with TRBD1 identical over 12 bases. Sequenced: naive CD4+ T cells from blood. This CDR3 reads CASSQDGDRGQGYTF. CDR3 sequence (DNA): TGCGCCAGCAGCCAAGATGGGGACAGGGGGCAGGGCTACACCTTC.